This entry lists 10 T cell receptor beta chains sequenced from one sample in a study of CD8+CD57+ T cells in acquired aplastic anemia. By flow cytometry, patients selected for sequencing had shown an expansion of CD8+CD57+ cells. The study profiled TCR beta VDJ and CDR3 using genomic DNA as template. TCRdb passed the reads through MiXCR, listing each CDR3 protein once. The table shows about 98,000 distinct CDR3 sequences, with 55% to 70% occurring only once. The sequencing sample was made of sorted CD4+, CD8+, or CD8+CD57+ T cells (not recorded which) from PBMCs. Receptors originate from a human donor with aplastic anemia.

This chain joins TRBV10-3 and TRBJ1-2; no clear D. Per germline, CDR1 ENHRY and CDR2 SYGVKD. The CDR3 extends over 14 amino acids. V shed 3 bases and J shed 4 bases, with 12 bases lying between them. The CDR3 DNA follows: TGTGCCATCAGTGATGAACAATCGGTCTATGGCTACACCTTC. It codes for CAISDEQSVYGYTF.

The V gene is TRBV7-2, the J gene TRBJ2-5, with 11 nucleotides matching TRBD2. This CDR3 is 16 amino acids long. Germline CDR1 SGHTA, CDR2 FQGNSA. Losses at the gene ends were 1 base for V and 1 base for J; bases not matched to a gene: 2. The CDR3 is CASSLVGTSGQETQYF. DNA for the CDR3: TGTGCCAGCAGCTTAGTTGGGACTAGCGGCCAAGAGACCCAGTACTTC.

The rearrangement joins TRBV29-1 to TRBJ1-2, with no clear D. Trimming took off 3 bases at V and 2 bases at J, with 10 bases between the two ends. The CDR3 totals 13 residues. Germline V CDR1 and CDR2: SQVTM, ANQGSEA. This CDR3 is CSVDAVENYGYTF. For the CDR3, the DNA is TGCAGCGTTGATGCAGTGGAGAACTATGGCTACACCTTC.

The chain combines TRBV11-1 with TRBJ2-1, with D perhaps matching TRBD1 (6 bases). V lost 6 bases, J lost 3 bases, and 15 bases lay in between. The germline V gene encodes CDR1 SGHAT and CDR2 FQDESV (reference sequence). The CDR3 consists of 15 residues. The CDR3 spells CASRSQGSVYNEQFF. CDR3 DNA sequence: TGTGCCAGCAGGTCACAGGGATCCGTCTACAATGAGCAGTTCTTC.

The CDR3 is CSAPSLGKETQYF. The CDR3 nucleotides read TGCAGTGCCCCCTCTTTGGGGAAAGAGACCCAGTACTTC. The chain employs TRBV20-1 and TRBJ2-5; D is undetermined. This CDR3 spans 13 amino acids. Trimming took 6 bases from V and 3 from J, leaving 14 bases between them. The germline gives CDR1 DFQATT, CDR2 SNEGSKA (reference sequence).

The genes are TRBV12-3 or TRBV12-4 and TRBJ2-1, with TRBD2 matching over 7 bases. The CDR3 totals 15 residues. After removal of 6 bases from V and 0 bases from J, the junction contained 5 bases not matched to a gene. Here the CDR3 reads CASRPQRGSYNEQFF. The CDR3 DNA follows: TGTGCCAGCAGACCACAGCGGGGCTCCTACAATGAGCAGTTCTTC.

This clonotype showed up many times. The rearrangement uses TRBV10-3 and TRBJ2-7, with TRBD2 as a possible D gene (6 bases). CDR3 length: 14 amino acids. Germline V CDR1 and CDR2: ENHRY, SYGVKD. V lost 7 bases to trimming and J lost 4 bases, with 17 bases between them. The CDR3 region has the DNA TGTGCCATCACCCGGGCGCCGCGGGGTTACGAGCAGTACTTC. Translating it yields CAITRAPRGYEQYF.

The chain employs TRBV9 and TRBJ2-2, with D unclear. This CDR3 spans 14 amino acids. CDR1 and CDR2 (germline): SGDLS, YYNGEE. V shed 0 bases and J shed 1 base, with 4 bases lying between them. The CDR3 protein is CASSVGENTGELFF. DNA of the CDR3: TGTGCCAGCAGCGTAGGAGAGAACACCGGGGAGCTGTTTTTT.

This chain joins TRBV10-1 and TRBJ2-1, with TRBD2 matching over 10 bases. Germline CDR1 reads WNHNN; CDR2 reads SYGVQD (reference sequence). The trim removed 7 bases at V and 4 bases at J, leaving 4 bases unmatched. CDR3 size: 14 residues. The CDR3: CASTLAGPYNEQFF. CDR3 sequence (DNA): TGCGCCAGCACACTAGCGGGGCCGTACAATGAGCAGTTCTTC.

The chain recombines TRBV2 with TRBJ2-5, with D possibly TRBD1 on 5 matching bases. CDR1 and CDR2 from the germline V gene are SNHLY and FYNNEI. The CDR3 is 14 residues long. V lost 2 bases to trimming and J lost 0 bases, with 7 bases between them. The CDR3 coding sequence is TGTGCCAGCAGTGAACGACAGTACCAAGAGACCCAGTACTTC. Protein: CASSERQYQETQYF.